This T cell receptor (beta chain) was recovered during a study of T-cell reconstitution after alpha-beta-depleted transplantation in children. As concerns this clonotype: The antigen remains unidentified.

Researchers prepared the TCRbeta library using unique molecular identifiers, the study reports. TCRdb ran MiXCR on the PCR reads and lists one entry per CDR3 protein. Here the sample spans around 100,000 distinct CDR3 sequences, roughly 7.6% being singletons. Overall study results and limits: After one year, T-cell counts and TCRbeta diversity mostly came from new T cells. Several hundred expanded graft clones reportedly supplied alpha-beta T cells about two months after transplant. Some patients showed high day-60 TCRbeta diversity, which derived from surviving recipient T cells and thymic progenitors.

The specimen was PBMCs, collected before TCRalphabeta/CD19-depleted stem cell transplant. The clonotype comes from a boy aged 2 to 9 with acute lymphoblastic leukemia, due to receive a stem cell transplant.

The CDR3 region has the DNA TGTGCCAGCATGCGACTAGCGGGGGCCACAGATACGCAGTATTTT. It is translated as CASMRLAGATDTQYF. The chain couples TRBV6-4 to TRBJ2-3; 12 nucleotides match TRBD2. The V segment lost 7 bases and the J segment 2 bases; nucleotides outside the gene matches: 4. CDR1 is MRHNA and CDR2 is SNTAGT in the germline V gene. The CDR3 runs 15 residues.